This T cell receptor beta chain derives from a study of shared clonotypes between healthy human individuals. Study-level findings and limits: Deeper or shallower sequencing was expected to change how clonotypes are shared among donors.

Samples underwent the assay at deep level. Clones were sequenced by immunoSEQ multiplex PCR, and TCRdb holds only the in-frame ones, with some missing. The table includes 1.5 million to 2.5 million clones, about 95% detected once. Naive CD8 cells were CD45RO-negative, positively selected for CCR7, excluding terminally differentiated effector memory CD45RA+ cells. V was shortened by 4 bases and J by 4 bases, with 4 bases between the two germline ends. Germline V gene sequence: CDR1 ENHRY, CDR2 SYGVKD. The CDR3 loop spans 12 amino acids. In regard to this clone: The antigen remains undetermined.

This chain joins TRBV10-3 and TRBJ2-2; no clear D. This receptor was taken from a man younger than 35 in good health. Sequences were obtained from naive CD8+ T cells sorted from blood. CDR3 nucleotides: TGTGCCATCAGTGGGAGCACCGGGGAGCTGTTTTTT. Translating it yields CAISGSTGELFF.